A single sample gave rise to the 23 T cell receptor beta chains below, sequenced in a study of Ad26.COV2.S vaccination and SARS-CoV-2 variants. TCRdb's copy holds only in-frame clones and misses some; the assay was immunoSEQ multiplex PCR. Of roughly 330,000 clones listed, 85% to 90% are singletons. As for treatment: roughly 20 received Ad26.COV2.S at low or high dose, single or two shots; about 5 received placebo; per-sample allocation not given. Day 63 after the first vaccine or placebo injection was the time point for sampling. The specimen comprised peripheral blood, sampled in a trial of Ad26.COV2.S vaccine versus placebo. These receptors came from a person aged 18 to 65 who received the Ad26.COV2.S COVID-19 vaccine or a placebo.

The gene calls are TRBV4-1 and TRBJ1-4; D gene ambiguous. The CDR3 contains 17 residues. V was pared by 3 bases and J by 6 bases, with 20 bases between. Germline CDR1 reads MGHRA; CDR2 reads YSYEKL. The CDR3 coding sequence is TGCGCCAGCAGCCATCGCCCCCGGGAGGGTGTGGATGAAAAACTGTTTTTT. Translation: CASSHRPREGVDEKLFF.

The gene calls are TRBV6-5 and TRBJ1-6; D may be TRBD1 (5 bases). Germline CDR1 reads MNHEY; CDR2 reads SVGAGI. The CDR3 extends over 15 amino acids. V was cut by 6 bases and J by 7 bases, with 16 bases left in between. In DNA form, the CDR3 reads TGTGCCAGCAGCGCAAGAGACCGGGGGAATTCACCCCTCCACTTT. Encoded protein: CASSARDRGNSPLHF.

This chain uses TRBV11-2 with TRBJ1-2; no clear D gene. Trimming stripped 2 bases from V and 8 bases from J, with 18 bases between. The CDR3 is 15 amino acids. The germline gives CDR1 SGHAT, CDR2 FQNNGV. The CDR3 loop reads CASSLTDVTSGGYTF. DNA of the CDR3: TGTGCCAGCAGCTTAACGGACGTAACTTCTGGCGGCTACACCTTC.

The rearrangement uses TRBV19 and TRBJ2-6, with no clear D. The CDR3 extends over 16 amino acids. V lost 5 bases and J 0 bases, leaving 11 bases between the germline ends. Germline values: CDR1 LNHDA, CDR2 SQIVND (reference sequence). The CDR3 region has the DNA TGTGCCAGTAGTGAGCCTCTCGGCTCTGGGGCCAACGTCCTGACTTTC. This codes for CASSEPLGSGANVLTF.

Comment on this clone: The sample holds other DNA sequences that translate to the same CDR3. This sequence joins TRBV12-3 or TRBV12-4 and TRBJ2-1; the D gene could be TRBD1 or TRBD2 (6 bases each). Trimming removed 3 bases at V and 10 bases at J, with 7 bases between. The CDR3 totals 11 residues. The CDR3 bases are TGTGCCAGCAGTTTCGGGGGCGAGCAGTTCTTC. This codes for CASSFGGEQFF.

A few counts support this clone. CDR3 nucleotide sequence: TGTGCCAGCAACCCCGTTAGCGACACTGAAGCTTTCTTT. Translation gives CASNPVSDTEAFF. This chain links TRBV6-5 with TRBJ1-1; the D is unclear. This CDR3 comprises 13 residues. V lost 7 bases and J 3 bases, leaving 12 bases between the germline ends. CDR1 is MNHEY and CDR2 is SVGAGI in the germline V gene.

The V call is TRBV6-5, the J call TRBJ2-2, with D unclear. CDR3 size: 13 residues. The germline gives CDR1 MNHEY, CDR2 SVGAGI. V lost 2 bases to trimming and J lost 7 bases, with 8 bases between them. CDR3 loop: CASSYTGFGELFF. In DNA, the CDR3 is TGTGCCAGCAGTTACACTGGGTTCGGGGAGCTGTTTTTT.

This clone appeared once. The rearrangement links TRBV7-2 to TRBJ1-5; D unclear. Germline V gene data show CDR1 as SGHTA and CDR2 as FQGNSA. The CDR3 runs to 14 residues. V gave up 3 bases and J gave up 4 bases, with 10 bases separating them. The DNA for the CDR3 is TGTGCCAGCAGCTTTAGAGAAGGGAATCAGCCCCAGCATTTT. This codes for CASSFREGNQPQHF.

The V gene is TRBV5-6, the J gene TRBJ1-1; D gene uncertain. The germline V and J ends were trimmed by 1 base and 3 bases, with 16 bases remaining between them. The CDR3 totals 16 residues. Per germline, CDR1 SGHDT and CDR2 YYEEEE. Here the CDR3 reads CASSLSPNQIYTEAFF. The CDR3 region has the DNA TGTGCCAGCAGCTTGTCCCCAAATCAGATCTACACTGAAGCTTTCTTT.

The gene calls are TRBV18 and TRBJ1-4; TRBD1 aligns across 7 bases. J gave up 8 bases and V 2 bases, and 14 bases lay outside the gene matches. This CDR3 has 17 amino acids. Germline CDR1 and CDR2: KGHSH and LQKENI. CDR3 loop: CASSPKDRALTPEKLFF. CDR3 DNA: TGTGCCAGCTCACCAAAAGACAGGGCGCTAACGCCGGAAAAACTGTTTTTT.

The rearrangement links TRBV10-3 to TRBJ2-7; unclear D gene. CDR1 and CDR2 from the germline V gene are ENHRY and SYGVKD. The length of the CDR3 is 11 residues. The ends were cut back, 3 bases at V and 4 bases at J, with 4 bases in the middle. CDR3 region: CAISDLYEQYF. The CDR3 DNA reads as TGTGCCATCAGTGACTTGTACGAGCAGTACTTC.

Here the CDR3 reads CASSHVGRGANTGELFF. In DNA, the CDR3 is TGCGCCAGCAGCCATGTCGGCCGGGGCGCGAACACCGGGGAGCTGTTTTTT. This rearrangement joins TRBV4-1 to TRBJ2-2; D may be TRBD1 or TRBD2 (5 bases each). V was cut by 3 bases and J by 0 bases, with 14 bases left in between. This CDR3 comprises 17 residues. Germline V gene data show CDR1 as MGHRA and CDR2 as YSYEKL.

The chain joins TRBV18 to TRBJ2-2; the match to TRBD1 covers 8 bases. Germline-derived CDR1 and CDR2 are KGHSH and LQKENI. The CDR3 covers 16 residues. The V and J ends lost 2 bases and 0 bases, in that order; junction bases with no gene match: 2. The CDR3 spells CASSPGQGANTGELFF. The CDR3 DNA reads TGTGCCAGCTCACCAGGACAGGGTGCGAACACCGGGGAGCTGTTTTTT.

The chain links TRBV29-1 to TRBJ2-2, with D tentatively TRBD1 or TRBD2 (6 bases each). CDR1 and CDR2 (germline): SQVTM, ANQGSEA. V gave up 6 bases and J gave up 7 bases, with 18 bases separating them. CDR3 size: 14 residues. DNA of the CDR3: TGCAGCGTCCAAGGGTCCGGGGGCAGCGGGGAGCTGTTTTTT. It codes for CSVQGSGGSGELFF.

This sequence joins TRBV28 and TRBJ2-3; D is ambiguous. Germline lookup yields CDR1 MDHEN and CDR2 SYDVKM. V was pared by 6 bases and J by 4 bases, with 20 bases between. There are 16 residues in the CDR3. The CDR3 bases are TGTGCCAGCAGCCTTAATAAGATGTATCGCTCAGATACGCAGTATTTT. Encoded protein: CASSLNKMYRSDTQYF.

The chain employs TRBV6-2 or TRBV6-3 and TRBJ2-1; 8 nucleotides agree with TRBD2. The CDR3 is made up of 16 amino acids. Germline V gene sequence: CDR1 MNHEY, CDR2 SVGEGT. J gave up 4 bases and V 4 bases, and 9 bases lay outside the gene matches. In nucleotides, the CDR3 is TGTGCCAGCAGTTCCCTACTAGCGGAAACGTACAATGAGCAGTTCTTC. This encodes CASSSLLAETYNEQFF.

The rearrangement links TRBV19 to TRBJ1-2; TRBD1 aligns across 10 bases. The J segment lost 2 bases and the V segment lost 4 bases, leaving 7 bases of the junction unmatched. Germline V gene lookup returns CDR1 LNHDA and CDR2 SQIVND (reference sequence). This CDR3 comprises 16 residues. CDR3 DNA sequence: TGTGCCAGTAGTAACCGGGACAGGGGATGGAACTATGGCTACACCTTC. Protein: CASSNRDRGWNYGYTF.

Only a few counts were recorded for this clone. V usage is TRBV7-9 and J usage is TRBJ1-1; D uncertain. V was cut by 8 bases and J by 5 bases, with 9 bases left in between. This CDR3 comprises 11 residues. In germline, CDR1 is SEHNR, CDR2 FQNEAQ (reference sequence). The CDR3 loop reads CASRTETEAFF. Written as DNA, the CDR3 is TGTGCCAGCCGTACAGAAACTGAAGCTTTCTTT.

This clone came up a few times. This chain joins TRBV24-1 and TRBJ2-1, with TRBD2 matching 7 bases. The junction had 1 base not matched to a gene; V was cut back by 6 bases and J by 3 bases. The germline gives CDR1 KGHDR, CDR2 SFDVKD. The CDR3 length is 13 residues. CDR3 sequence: CATSLAGYNEQFF. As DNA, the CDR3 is TGTGCCACCAGTTTAGCGGGCTACAATGAGCAGTTCTTC.

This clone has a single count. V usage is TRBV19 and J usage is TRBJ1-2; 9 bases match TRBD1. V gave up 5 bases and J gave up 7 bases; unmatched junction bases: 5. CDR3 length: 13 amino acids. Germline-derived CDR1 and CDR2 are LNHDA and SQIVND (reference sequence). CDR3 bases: TGTGCCAGTAGTCCCCGGGACAGGGCTGGCTACACCTTC. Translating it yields CASSPRDRAGYTF.

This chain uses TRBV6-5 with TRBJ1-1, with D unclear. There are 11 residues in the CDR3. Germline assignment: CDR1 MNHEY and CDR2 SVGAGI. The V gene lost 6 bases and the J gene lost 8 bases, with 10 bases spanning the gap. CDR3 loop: CASRIGPEAFF. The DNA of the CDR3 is TGTGCCAGCAGGATCGGGCCAGAAGCTTTCTTT.

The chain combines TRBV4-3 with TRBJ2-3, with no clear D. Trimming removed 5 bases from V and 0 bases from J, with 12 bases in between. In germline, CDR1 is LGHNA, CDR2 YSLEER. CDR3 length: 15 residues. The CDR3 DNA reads TGCGCCAGCAGCAAGCAGAGAACTAGCACAGATACGCAGTATTTT. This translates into CASSKQRTSTDTQYF.

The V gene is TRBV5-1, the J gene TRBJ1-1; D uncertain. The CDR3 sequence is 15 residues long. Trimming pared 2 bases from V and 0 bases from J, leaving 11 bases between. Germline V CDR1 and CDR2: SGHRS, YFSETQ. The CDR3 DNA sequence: TGCGCCAGCAGCTTCCCCGGGAGAATGAACACTGAAGCTTTCTTT. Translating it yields CASSFPGRMNTEAFF.